One and the same sample provided the 29 T cell receptor beta chains below, sequenced in a study of blood T cell repertoires in COVID-19. Assay: immunoSEQ multiplex PCR; the TCRdb copy retains only in-frame clones and omits some. The sample records roughly 230,000 clones, about four fifths being singletons. The sample comprised peripheral blood. All receptors derive from a man in his forties or fifties with acute or convalescent COVID-19.

The rearrangement uses TRBV6-2 or TRBV6-3 and TRBJ2-7; D is unclear. The V gene's germline CDR1 is MNHEY and CDR2 SVGEGT. This CDR3 comprises 13 residues. Trimming stripped 2 bases from V and 3 bases from J, with 8 bases between. The CDR3, as DNA: TGTGCCAGCAGTTACCACAGAGACTACGAGCAGTACTTC. Translated: CASSYHRDYEQYF.

The V call is TRBV2, the J call TRBJ1-1; 7 bases map to TRBD1. J was trimmed by 5 bases and V by 6 bases; bases with no gene match: 3. Germline CDR1 reads SNHLY; CDR2 reads FYNNEI. This CDR3 contains 12 residues. Here the CDR3 DNA reads TGTGCCAGCAGCCGACAGGGTACTGAAGCTTTCTTT. Amino acid sequence: CASSRQGTEAFF.

The chain joins TRBV18 to TRBJ2-3; D remains ambiguous. Trimming shortened V by 10 bases and J by 0 bases, and 8 bases separated the two germline ends. CDR3 size: 12 residues. CDR1 and CDR2 (germline): KGHSH, LQKENI. The CDR3 DNA is TGTGCCACCTCCACTAGCACAGATACGCAGTATTTT. Its translation: CATSTSTDTQYF.

The rearrangement uses TRBV18 and TRBJ2-1; maybe TRBD1 (5 bases). The CDR3 extends over 16 amino acids. Trimming stripped 5 bases from V and 6 bases from J, with 20 bases between. The V gene's germline CDR1 is KGHSH and CDR2 LQKENI. CDR3 amino acids: CASSILLGSGANEQFF. CDR3 in DNA: TGTGCCAGCTCAATACTTCTTGGTTCTGGGGCCAATGAGCAGTTCTTC.

The rearrangement joins TRBV9 to TRBJ1-2, with a weak D call TRBD1 (6 bases). The CDR3 is 15 residues long. The germline CDR1 and CDR2 sequences are SGDLS and YYNGEE. The V gene lost 4 bases and the J gene lost 8 bases, with 21 bases spanning the gap. This chain's CDR3 is CASSLTGGRGRGYTF. The CDR3 nucleotides are TGTGCCAGCAGCCTTACGGGGGGCCGAGGGCGAGGCTACACCTTC.

The chain joins TRBV15 to TRBJ2-5; D uncertain. This CDR3 has 14 residues. Trimming shortened V by 0 bases and J by 5 bases, and 10 bases separated the two germline ends. Germline lookup yields CDR1 LNHNV and CDR2 YYDKDF (reference sequence). In DNA, the CDR3 is TGTGCCACCAGCAGAGATCGGCGCAGGGAGACCCAGTACTTC. It specifies CATSRDRRRETQYF.

This rearrangement joins TRBV12-3 or TRBV12-4 to TRBJ1-5; D is unresolved. The CDR3 is 13 amino acids. Trimming removed 4 bases at V and 6 bases at J, with 10 bases between. CDR3 region: CASSSAEGQPQHF. Written as DNA, the CDR3 is TGTGCCAGCAGTTCGGCGGAGGGTCAGCCCCAGCATTTT.

The V call is TRBV4-1, the J call TRBJ1-2, with a weak D call TRBD1 (6 bases). Germline-derived CDR1 and CDR2 are MGHRA and YSYEKL. V was clipped by 7 bases and J by 4 bases, with 22 bases between them. The CDR3 covers 16 residues. As DNA, the CDR3 is TGCGCCAGCATTCCAACGCCGGAGGGGGAGGGCTATGGCTACACCTTC. Protein: CASIPTPEGEGYGYTF.

The chain carries TRBV5-1 and TRBJ1-1; 11 bases are a match to TRBD1. V was clipped by 4 bases and J by 3 bases; unmatched bases: 8. In germline, CDR1 is SGHRS, CDR2 YFSETQ. This CDR3 has 16 residues. The CDR3 protein is CASSLIGGQGDTEAFF. CDR3 nucleotides: TGCGCCAGCAGCCTGATTGGGGGACAGGGGGACACTGAAGCTTTCTTT.

This clone was seen only once. The chain recombines TRBV6-5 with TRBJ2-1, with 7 bases identical to TRBD1. With V trimmed by 7 bases and J by 5 bases, 5 bases remained unmatched. The CDR3 spans 13 residues. Germline V gives CDR1 MNHEY, CDR2 SVGAGI. CDR3: CASTSTGDNEQFF. The CDR3 DNA follows: TGTGCCAGCACTTCTACAGGGGACAATGAGCAGTTCTTC.

The chain links TRBV18 to TRBJ2-7, with 7 bases aligning to TRBD2. Germline V lookup: CDR1 KGHSH, CDR2 LQKENI. Trimming removed 6 bases from V and 0 bases from J; junction bases left unmatched: 8. CDR3 length: 15 residues. CDR3 sequence: CASSLTGRSSYEQYF. The CDR3 DNA is TGTGCCAGCTCGCTAACCGGGAGGAGCTCCTACGAGCAGTACTTC. Combining the CDR3 with reference TRBV18 and TRBJ2-7 gives the whole variable domain NAGVMQNPRHLVRRRGQEARLRCSPMKGHSHVYWYRQLPEEGLKFMVYLQKENIIDESGMPKERFSAEFPKEGPSILRIQQVVRGDSAAYFCASSLTGRSSYEQYFGPGTRLTVT.

The chain is built from TRBV20-1 and TRBJ2-3; 8 nucleotides align to TRBD1. There are 11 residues in the CDR3. Germline V gene sequence: CDR1 DFQATT, CDR2 SNEGSKA (reference sequence). V was pared by 6 bases and J by 10 bases, with 6 bases of the junction left unmatched. CDR3 sequence (DNA): TGCAGTGCGCCCGACAGGGGTTCGCAGTATTTT. Amino acids: CSAPDRGSQYF.

This clone has just a few counts. The chain uses TRBV7-3 and TRBJ2-7; tentative D call: TRBD2 (5 bases). This CDR3 is 14 amino acids long. Germline CDR1 SGHTA, CDR2 FQGTGA. Trimming left V 0 bases short and J 1 base short, with 7 bases between. CDR3 in amino acids: CASSLTGGSYEQYF. CDR3 sequence (DNA): TGTGCCAGCAGCTTAACTGGCGGGTCCTACGAGCAGTACTTC.

The V call is TRBV14, the J call TRBJ2-1; 7 positions agree with TRBD1. CDR3 length equals 14 residues. V lost 5 bases and J lost 4; bases outside the gene matches: 5. The germline gives CDR1 SGHDN, CDR2 FVKESK. The CDR3 is CASSARQGYNEQFF. As DNA, the CDR3 is TGTGCCAGCAGCGCCCGACAGGGATACAATGAGCAGTTCTTC.

V is TRBV19 and J is TRBJ2-7; D may be TRBD1 (5 bases). Trimming took off 0 bases at V and 0 bases at J, with 9 bases between the two ends. In germline, CDR1 is LNHDA, CDR2 SQIVND (reference sequence). CDR3 size: 15 residues. The CDR3, as DNA: TGTGCCAGTAGTATAGATAACGACAGCTCCTACGAGCAGTACTTC. Its translation: CASSIDNDSSYEQYF.

This clone appeared a single time. The chain is built from TRBV7-9 and TRBJ2-5; D not resolved. With 2 bases removed from V and 0 bases from J, the gap between germline ends came to 7 bases. Germline assignment: CDR1 SEHNR and CDR2 FQNEAQ (reference sequence). The CDR3 is 14 residues long. As DNA, the CDR3 is TGTGCCAGCAGCTTAACTGACTACCAAGAGACCCAGTACTTC. This codes for CASSLTDYQETQYF. Full variable domain (outside the CDR3, taken from reference TRBV7-9 and TRBJ2-5): DTGVSQNPRHKITKRGQNVTFRCDPISEHNRLYWYRQTLGQGPEFLTYFQNEAQLEKSRLLSDRFSAERPKGSFSTLEIQRTEQGDSAMYLCASSLTDYQETQYFGPGTRLLVL.

The rearrangement links TRBV27 to TRBJ2-5; D may be TRBD1 (6 bases). The V gene lost 4 bases and the J gene lost 5 bases, with 17 bases spanning the gap. The CDR3 runs 15 residues. Germline V lookup: CDR1 MNHEY, CDR2 SMNVEV (reference sequence). This chain's CDR3 is CASSSWGQAEETQYF. The CDR3 DNA reads TGTGCCAGCAGTTCGTGGGGGCAAGCCGAGGAGACCCAGTACTTC.

The chain uses TRBV7-2 and TRBJ2-3; 7 bases align to TRBD2. V lost 1 base and J lost 0; bases outside the gene matches: 10. The CDR3 totals 18 residues. The V gene's germline CDR1 is SGHTA and CDR2 FQGNSA. CDR3 DNA sequence: TGTGCCAGCAGCTTAGTTCGGGCTAGCGGAGCTAGCACAGATACGCAGTATTTT. This sequence encodes CASSLVRASGASTDTQYF.

The chain couples TRBV9 to TRBJ2-4, with 10 bases matching TRBD1. Trimming took 3 bases from V and 7 from J; bases not matched to a gene: 7. The CDR3 has 15 residues. Germline CDR1 SGDLS, CDR2 YYNGEE. The CDR3 nucleotides are TGTGCCAGCAGCGCAGCGACAGGGGGCGGGAACATTCAGTACTTC. It specifies CASSAATGGGNIQYF.

The chain combines TRBV6-4 with TRBJ1-2; D call uncertain. V lost 0 bases and J 6 bases, leaving 8 bases between the germline ends. Germline CDR1 is MRHNA and CDR2 is SNTAGT. The CDR3 has 13 amino acids. The CDR3 sequence is CASSDSNGDGYTF. CDR3 in DNA: TGTGCCAGCAGTGACTCGAACGGGGATGGCTACACCTTC.

The rearrangement uses TRBV3-1 (or the pseudogene TRBV3-2) and TRBJ2-3; 8 nucleotides line up with TRBD2. This CDR3 comprises 16 residues. Trimming removed 3 bases from V and 0 bases from J; junction bases left unmatched: 5. Germline assignment: CDR1 LGHDT and CDR2 YNNKEL (reference sequence). The DNA for the CDR3 is TGTGCCAGCAGCCAGAGCGGGAGCCCTAGCACAGATACGCAGTATTTT. Its translation is CASSQSGSPSTDTQYF.

The chain couples TRBV5-4 to TRBJ2-5; 8 nucleotides align to TRBD1. CDR1 and CDR2 from the germline V gene are SGHNT and YYREEE (reference sequence). With V trimmed by 6 bases and J by 3 bases, 10 bases remained unmatched. This CDR3 is built from 15 residues. The CDR3 DNA reads as TGTGCCAGCAAAACAGGGGGTCCGGATGAAGAGACCCAGTACTTC. It encodes CASKTGGPDEETQYF.

V gene TRBV4-1 combines with J gene TRBJ2-3, with D possibly being TRBD2 (5 bases). Trimming shortened V by 0 bases and J by 1 base, and 5 bases separated the two germline ends. CDR3 length equals 14 residues. Germline V lookup: CDR1 MGHRA, CDR2 YSYEKL. The CDR3 protein is CASSQERGTDTQYF. In DNA form, the CDR3 reads TGCGCCAGCAGCCAAGAGCGGGGCACAGATACGCAGTATTTT.

The chain links TRBV11-2 to TRBJ2-5; 12 nucleotides line up with TRBD2. CDR1 SGHAT and CDR2 FQNNGV come from the germline V gene. V was pared by 6 bases and J by 4 bases, with 3 bases of the junction left unmatched. The CDR3 is 14 residues long. The CDR3 here is CASRTSGGGETQYF. Here the CDR3 DNA reads TGTGCCAGCAGGACTAGCGGGGGTGGAGAGACCCAGTACTTC.

The CDR3 bases are TGTGCCAGCAGCTTAGTTGCTAGCGGGAGCTCCTACAATGAGCAGTTCTTC. This gives the protein CASSLVASGSSYNEQFF. The chain links TRBV7-8 to TRBJ2-1, with TRBD2 matching 10 bases. Trimming cost V 1 base and J 0 bases; bases outside gene matches: 3. CDR1 and CDR2 from the germline V gene are SGHVS and FQNEAQ. The CDR3 covers 17 residues.

The chain links TRBV28 to TRBJ2-2; 9 nucleotides line up with TRBD1. V dropped 5 bases and J dropped 7; count of bases not matched to a gene: 5. Germline-derived CDR1 and CDR2 are MDHEN and SYDVKM. This CDR3 contains 14 residues. CDR3 sequence: CASSKQGAGGELFF. In DNA form, the CDR3 reads TGTGCCAGCAGTAAACAGGGGGCGGGCGGGGAGCTGTTTTTT. Combining the CDR3 with reference TRBV28 and TRBJ2-2 gives the whole variable domain DVKVTQSSRYLVKRTGEKVFLECVQDMDHENMFWYRQDPGLGLRLIYFSYDVKMKEKGDIPEGYSVSREKKERFSLILESASTNQTSMYLCASSKQGAGGELFFGEGSRLTVL.

The genes are TRBV5-1 and TRBJ1-1, with D tentatively TRBD1 (6 bases). The CDR3 runs to 14 residues. V lost 4 bases, J lost 7 bases, and 17 bases lay in between. CDR1 and CDR2 (germline): SGHRS, YFSETQ. The CDR3 DNA sequence: TGCGCCAGCAGCCCCCTGATGGACAGCATTGAAGCTTTCTTT. Its protein is CASSPLMDSIEAFF.

The chain combines TRBV18 with TRBJ1-4, with 8 bases matching TRBD1. With 6 bases clipped from V and 5 bases from J, the junction kept 8 bases outside the gene matches. The CDR3 totals 15 residues. Germline CDR1 is KGHSH and CDR2 is LQKENI. The CDR3 sequence is CASSRITGGNEKLFF. CDR3 in DNA: TGTGCCAGCTCTCGCATCACAGGGGGGAATGAAAAACTGTTTTTT.

In DNA, the CDR3 is TGTGCCAGCAGCGTAGTGAGACAGGGGCACTATGGCTACACCTTC. It codes for CASSVVRQGHYGYTF. This rearrangement joins TRBV9 to TRBJ1-2; TRBD1 matches 8 bases. This CDR3 spans 15 amino acids. Losses at the gene ends were 0 bases for V and 3 bases for J; bases not matched to a gene: 4. The germline V gene has CDR1 SGDLS and CDR2 YYNGEE.